Listed below are T cell receptor beta chains from one sample, sequenced in a study of beta chain features in type 1 diabetes. TCRdb keeps only in-frame clones here, not all; method: immunoSEQ multiplex PCR. This repertoire shows around 140,000 clones, under 11% found once; its top ten account for roughly 1.3%. Sequencing was done on a sample of naive CD4+ T cells from blood. Every receptor here comes from a man aged 18 to 29 in good health. CDR3s include the opening cysteine and the closing phenylalanine or tryptophan. D genes are given only for firm matches. Clone sizes are given selectively: once, few, many, or a class where the clone is expanded.

cdr3_aa	cdr3_nt	v_call	j_call	d_call	clone_size
CASSLGGTAIPVSGNTIYF	TGTGCCAGCAGCTTGGGCGGGACGGCTATACCAGTCTCTGGAAACACCATATATTTT	TRBV5-4	TRBJ1-3	NA	NA
CASRIITGVTGELFF	TGTGCCAGCAGGATAATTACAGGGGTCACCGGGGAGCTGTTTTTT	TRBV6-5	TRBJ2-2	TRBD1	few
CASSLDSREQYF	TGTGCCAGCAGCTTAGATTCCCGTGAGCAGTACTTC	TRBV11-3	TRBJ2-7	NA	few
CASSPVPGGNSYGYTF	TGTGCCAGCAGCCCAGTTCCTGGGGGGAATAGCTATGGCTACACCTTC	TRBV7-9	TRBJ1-2	NA	few
CASSPYTGGGDEQYF	TGCGCCAGCAGCCCCTACACAGGGGGCGGCGACGAGCAGTACTTC	TRBV5-1	TRBJ2-7	TRBD1	NA
CASSSGTSGTTGELFF	TGTGCCAGCAGTTCCGGGACTAGCGGGACCACCGGGGAGCTGTTTTTT	TRBV27	TRBJ2-2	TRBD2	few
CASSLEGETQYF	TGTGCCAGCAGCTTGGAGGGGGAGACCCAGTACTTC	TRBV5-4	TRBJ2-5	NA	NA
CASSVRGGDEKLFF	TGTGCCAGCAGCGTCAGAGGTGGAGATGAAAAACTGTTTTTT	TRBV5-4	TRBJ1-4	NA	NA
CASSLDSQVNQPQHF	TGTGCCAGCAGCTTAGATAGTCAGGTCAATCAGCCCCAGCATTTT	TRBV7-2	TRBJ1-5	NA	few
CASSSQDRVEQYF	TGTGCCAGCAGCTCACAGGACAGGGTCGAGCAGTACTTC	TRBV11-2	TRBJ2-7	TRBD1	NA
CASSLAGGDSPLHF	TGTGCCAGCAGCTTAGCCGGGGGGGATTCACCCCTCCACTTT	TRBV7-9	TRBJ1-6	NA	few
CASSMTPGGARQPQHF	TGTGCCAGTAGTATGACGCCGGGGGGGGCGAGACAGCCCCAGCATTTT	TRBV19	TRBJ1-5	NA	NA
CAINSGRHTDTQYF	TGTGCCATTAATAGCGGGCGACACACAGATACGCAGTATTTT	TRBV11-2	TRBJ2-3	TRBD2	NA
CASSQNNSPLHF	TGTGCCAGCAGCCAGAACAATTCACCCCTCCACTTT	TRBV7-9	TRBJ1-6	NA	many
CASSAGLAVLTYEQYF	TGTGCCAGTAGTGCGGGACTAGCGGTCCTGACCTACGAGCAGTACTTC	TRBV19	TRBJ2-7	TRBD2	NA
CAWSVQQGTEAFF	TGTGCCTGGAGTGTCCAACAGGGAACTGAAGCTTTCTTT	TRBV30	TRBJ1-1	NA	many
CASSQASGDPSSYEQYF	TGCGCCAGCAGTCAAGCTTCAGGGGACCCCAGCTCCTACGAGCAGTACTTC	TRBV23-1	TRBJ2-7	NA	many
CASSQQGPNQPQHF	TGTGCCAGCAGCCAACAGGGGCCGAATCAGCCCCAGCATTTT	TRBV5-4	TRBJ1-5	TRBD1	few
CASSPPQTGGTEAFF	TGTGCCAGCAGCCCACCTCAAACAGGGGGCACTGAAGCTTTCTTT	TRBV28	TRBJ1-1	TRBD1	few
CASSLVAAGGPSWTGELFF	TGTGCCAGCAGCTTAGTAGCAGCGGGGGGGCCGAGTTGGACCGGGGAGCTGTTTTTT	TRBV11-2	TRBJ2-2	TRBD2	NA
CASSPGTDTQYF	TGTGCCAGCTCCCCCGGTACAGATACGCAGTATTTT	TRBV18	TRBJ2-3	NA	NA
CASSLRSPMRLVSYEQYF	TGTGCCAGCAGTTTACGGTCCCCTATGAGGCTTGTATCCTACGAGCAGTACTTC	TRBV27	TRBJ2-7	NA	NA
CASSQGTSGVVGLNEQFF	TGCGCCAGCAGCCAAGGGACTAGCGGGGTAGTTGGGTTGAATGAGCAGTTCTTC	TRBV4-3	TRBJ2-1	TRBD2	NA
CASSVEGAGETQYF	TGTGCCAGCAGCGTAGAGGGGGCAGGTGAGACCCAGTACTTC	TRBV9	TRBJ2-5	TRBD1	NA
CAISGGGREPYNEQFF	TGTGCCATCAGTGGCGGGGGGCGTGAACCCTACAATGAGCAGTTCTTC	TRBV10-3	TRBJ2-1	TRBD2	NA
CASSLQRTGGAPSYEQYF	TGTGCCAGCAGCTTGCAACGGACAGGGGGCGCCCCCTCCTACGAGCAGTACTTC	TRBV5-4	TRBJ2-7	TRBD1	few
CASSLQLAGEQFF	TGTGCCAGCAGCTTACAACTAGCCGGTGAGCAGTTCTTC	TRBV11-2	TRBJ2-1	NA	few
CASSKTSGGVETQYF	TGTGCCAGCAGCAAAACTAGCGGGGGGGTAGAAACCCAGTACTTC	TRBV11-2	TRBJ2-5	TRBD2	NA
CASSDVAGGSTDTQYF	TGTGCCAGCAGTGACGTGGCGGGGGGTTCGACAGATACGCAGTATTTT	TRBV2	TRBJ2-3	TRBD2	few
CASSQVWGHPISYEQYF	TGCGCCAGCAGCCAAGTATGGGGGCACCCAATCTCCTACGAGCAGTACTTC	TRBV4-1	TRBJ2-7	NA	NA
CASSTPDRGQETQYF	TGTGCCAGCAGCACGCCGGACAGGGGGCAGGAGACCCAGTACTTC	TRBV7-9	TRBJ2-5	TRBD1	few
CASSSPGQGSYEQYF	TGTGCCAGCAGCTCACCGGGACAGGGGTCCTACGAGCAGTACTTC	TRBV28	TRBJ2-7	TRBD1	many
CASSRTGSESYEQYF	TGTGCCAGCAGCCGGACAGGGAGCGAGTCCTACGAGCAGTACTTC	TRBV7-2	TRBJ2-7	TRBD1	few
CASSWTGNYGYTF	TGTGCCAGCAGTTGGACAGGGAACTATGGCTACACCTTC	TRBV5-8	TRBJ1-2	TRBD1	few
CASSEAPGDGYTF	TGTGCCAGCAGTGAAGCGCCGGGGGATGGCTACACCTTC	TRBV6-1	TRBJ1-2	NA	few
CSASFTYEQYF	TGCAGTGCTAGTTTCACCTACGAGCAGTACTTC	TRBV20-1	TRBJ2-7	NA	few
CASSRTGVAYNEQFF	TGTGCCAGCAGTCGTACAGGGGTTGCCTACAATGAGCAGTTCTTC	TRBV28	TRBJ2-1	TRBD1	few
CASSEGLAGKNEQFF	TGTGCCAGCAGTGAGGGACTAGCGGGGAAAAATGAGCAGTTCTTC	TRBV2	TRBJ2-1	TRBD2	NA
CASRTGPSGSPDTQYF	TGTGCCAGCAGGACCGGCCCTTCGGGGTCCCCCGATACGCAGTATTTT	TRBV7-8	TRBJ2-3	NA	NA
CASSLLAGSTDTQYF	TGTGCCAGCAGTTTATTAGCGGGGTCCACAGATACGCAGTATTTT	TRBV28	TRBJ2-3	TRBD2	NA
CSVVFRIDSLNEKLFF	TGCAGCGTAGTATTCAGGATCGACAGCCTTAATGAAAAACTGTTTTTT	TRBV29-1	TRBJ1-4	NA	NA
CASSLTRGGGRFF	TGTGCCAGCAGCTTAACGCGGGGAGGGGGGCGGTTCTTC	TRBV7-3	TRBJ2-1	NA	NA
CASSIGQKNSYEQYF	TGTGCCAGTAGTATTGGTCAGAAGAACTCCTACGAGCAGTACTTC	TRBV19	TRBJ2-7	NA	many
CASSLAGGPETQYF	TGTGCCAGCAGCCTTGCGGGGGGCCCAGAGACCCAGTACTTC	TRBV7-6	TRBJ2-5	TRBD2	NA
CASSHRAPDTQYF	TGTGCCAGCAGTCACAGGGCCCCAGATACGCAGTATTTT	TRBV6-5	TRBJ2-3	NA	NA
CSVEGLLGSRTVNEQFF	TGCAGCGTTGAAGGCCTACTAGGCTCGCGGACAGTTAATGAGCAGTTCTTC	TRBV29-1	TRBJ2-1	NA	few
CASSFGRVEYEQYF	TGCGCCAGCAGCTTCGGCAGGGTGGAATACGAGCAGTACTTC	TRBV5-1	TRBJ2-7	NA	NA
CASSNIGDGNSPLHF	TGTGCCAGCAGCAATATAGGGGATGGGAATTCACCCCTCCACTTT	TRBV21-1	TRBJ1-6	NA	NA